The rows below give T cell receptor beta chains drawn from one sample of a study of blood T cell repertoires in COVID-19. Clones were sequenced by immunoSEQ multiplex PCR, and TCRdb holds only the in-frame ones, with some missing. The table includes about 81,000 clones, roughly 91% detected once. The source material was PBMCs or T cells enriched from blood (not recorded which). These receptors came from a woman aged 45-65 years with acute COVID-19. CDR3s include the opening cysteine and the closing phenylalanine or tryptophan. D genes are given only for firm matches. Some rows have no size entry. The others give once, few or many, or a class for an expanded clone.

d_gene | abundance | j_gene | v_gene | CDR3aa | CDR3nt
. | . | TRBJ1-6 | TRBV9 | CASSVGGGSYNSPLHF | TGTGCCAGCAGCGTAGGGGGAGGCTCCTATAATTCACCCCTCCACTTT
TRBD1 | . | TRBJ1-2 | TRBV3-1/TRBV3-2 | CASSQVEGRGHNGYTF | TGTGCCAGCAGCCAAGTAGAAGGCAGGGGGCATAATGGCTACACCTTC
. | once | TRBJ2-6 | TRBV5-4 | CASSFDTPGANVLTF | TGTGCCAGCAGTTTTGATACTCCTGGGGCCAACGTCCTGACTTTC
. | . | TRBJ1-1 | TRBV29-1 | CSVGYRANTEAFF | TGCAGCGTTGGGTACAGGGCGAACACTGAAGCTTTCTTT
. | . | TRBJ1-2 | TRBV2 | CASTTFQGFYGYTF | TGTGCCAGCACTACCTTCCAGGGGTTCTATGGCTACACCTTC
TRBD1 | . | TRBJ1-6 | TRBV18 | CASSPRPTGQTYNSPLHF | TGTGCCAGCTCACCTAGGCCGACAGGGCAAACCTATAATTCACCCCTCCACTTT
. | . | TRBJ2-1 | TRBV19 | CASSTHLGNEQFF | TGTGCCAGTAGTACCCACCTAGGAAATGAGCAGTTCTTC
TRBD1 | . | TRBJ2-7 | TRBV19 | CASSPGQGAYEQYF | TGTGCCAGTAGTCCGGGACAGGGGGCCTACGAGCAGTACTTC
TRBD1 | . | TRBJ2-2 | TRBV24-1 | CATSSTGNTGELFF | TGTGCCACCAGTTCGACAGGGAATACCGGGGAGCTGTTTTTT
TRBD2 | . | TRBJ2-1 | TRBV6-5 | CASSRGTTNNEQFF | TGTGCCAGCAGCCGGGGGACTACCAACAATGAGCAGTTCTTC
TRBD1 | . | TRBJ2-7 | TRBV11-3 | CASSLGSRDRPNEQYF | TGTGCCAGCAGCTTAGGATCCCGGGACAGGCCCAACGAGCAGTACTTC